The next 21 T cell receptor beta chains were all read from a single sample in a study of shared clonotypes between healthy human individuals. Profiled with immunoSEQ multiplex PCR; TCRdb holds only in-frame clones, not every one. Here the sample spans millions of clones, over 85% being singletons. Sequenced: naive CD4+ T cells sorted from blood. The subset was: CD45RA+ positively selected. These receptor sequences come from a man aged 18 to 29 in good health.

V and J are TRBV30 and TRBJ1-2; tentatively, D is TRBD1 (5 bases). CDR3 size: 13 residues. Looked up from germline, CDR1 is GTSNPN and CDR2 is SVGIG (reference sequence). Deletions cut 4 bases from V and 4 bases from J, with 13 bases between. CDR3 nucleotide sequence: TGTGCCTGGAATATAGACAGTTTCTATGGCTACACCTTC. This codes for CAWNIDSFYGYTF.

The chain joins TRBV5-1 to TRBJ2-3; maybe TRBD2 (5 bases). The CDR3 consists of 14 residues. Trimming stripped 7 bases from V and 5 bases from J, with 17 bases between. Germline V gene lookup returns CDR1 SGHRS and CDR2 YFSETQ. The CDR3 coding sequence is TGCGCCAGCCGGGCCGGGGTCGTTTTAGATACGCAGTATTTT. It is translated as CASRAGVVLDTQYF. The variable domain in full, completed from reference TRBV5-1 and TRBJ2-3, reads KAGVTQTPRYLIKTRGQQVTLSCSPISGHRSVSWYQQTPGQGLQFLFEYFSETQRNKGNFPGRFSGRQFSNSRSEMNVSTLELGDSALYLCASRAGVVLDTQYFGPGTRLTVL.

In this sample, this clone turned up once. This chain uses TRBV11-3 with TRBJ2-2; 8 bases match TRBD1. CDR1 and CDR2 from the germline V gene are SGHNT and YENEEA. CDR3 length: 16 residues. V dropped 3 bases and J dropped 4; count of bases not matched to a gene: 7. The CDR3: CASSFDRGLSTGELFF. CDR3 DNA: TGTGCCAGCAGCTTCGACAGGGGTTTGAGCACCGGGGAGCTGTTTTTT.

The DNA for the CDR3 is TGCGCCAGCAGTGGGAGAACTGAAGCTTTCTTT. It is translated as CASSGRTEAFF. V is TRBV10-2 and J is TRBJ1-1; no firm D call. Germline CDR1 and CDR2: WSHSY and SAAADI. Trimming cost V 4 bases and J 5 bases, with 5 bases left between them. The length of the CDR3 is 11 residues.

The chain joins TRBV7-9 to TRBJ2-7, with D unresolved. Germline assignment: CDR1 SEHNR and CDR2 FQNEAQ (reference sequence). Between the trimmed V and J ends, which lost 1 base and 6 bases, there was a span of 13 bases. This CDR3 contains 14 residues. For the CDR3, the DNA is TGTGCCAGCAGCTTAGATCGGGTCCCGCGCGAGCAGTACTTC. Amino acids: CASSLDRVPREQYF.

CDR3 sequence (DNA): TGTGCCAGTAGTGAGCACAGGTATTCATCTGAAGCTTTCTTT. It codes for CASSEHRYSSEAFF. This chain links TRBV19 with TRBJ1-1; D may be TRBD1 (5 bases). Trimming pared 5 bases from V and 6 bases from J, leaving 16 bases between. Germline V CDR1 and CDR2: LNHDA, SQIVND (reference sequence). The CDR3 spans 14 residues.

This rearrangement joins TRBV10-3 to TRBJ1-6; D remains unclear. V lost 2 bases and J 6 bases, leaving 11 bases between the germline ends. Looked up from germline, CDR1 is ENHRY and CDR2 is SYGVKD. This CDR3 is 15 amino acids long. Written as DNA, the CDR3 is TGTGCCATCAGTGAGCTTGAAAGCGGTAATTCACCCCTCCACTTT. Amino acid sequence: CAISELESGNSPLHF.

This clone was detected a few times. The chain carries TRBV5-1 and TRBJ1-6; 8 nucleotides agree with TRBD1. Germline CDR1 and CDR2: SGHRS and YFSETQ. V gave up 4 bases and J gave up 10 bases; unmatched junction bases: 7. The CDR3 is 14 amino acids. The CDR3 nucleotides read TGCGCCAGCAGCAAAGACAGGGGCGGATCACCCCTCCACTTT. It yields the protein CASSKDRGGSPLHF.

The chain joins TRBV6-1 to TRBJ1-5; TRBD1 matches 7 bases. V shed 2 bases and J 2 bases; nucleotides not matched to a gene: 6. This CDR3 has 16 amino acids. Germline V gene data show CDR1 as MNHNS and CDR2 as SASEGT. The CDR3 coding sequence is TGTGCCAGCAGTGAACGAACAGGGGCTGGCAATCAGCCCCAGCATTTT. Translated, it gives CASSERTGAGNQPQHF.

V gene TRBV19 combines with J gene TRBJ1-2; TRBD1 is a possible D gene (5 bases). V dropped 5 bases and J dropped 2 bases, with 12 bases sitting between them. From germline, CDR1 is LNHDA and CDR2 SQIVND (reference sequence). This CDR3 contains 14 residues. The DNA for the CDR3 is TGTGCCAGTAGTCTCAAAGGGGTAAACTATGGCTACACCTTC. This translates into CASSLKGVNYGYTF.

This sequence joins TRBV10-1 and TRBJ1-1; D ambiguous. This CDR3 is built from 12 residues. V gave up 8 bases and J gave up 1 base, with 8 bases separating them. CDR1 is WNHNN, CDR2 SYGVQD, per germline (reference sequence). The CDR3 spells CASEVGNTEAFF. CDR3 bases: TGCGCCAGCGAAGTAGGGAACACTGAAGCTTTCTTT.

This chain joins TRBV10-3 and TRBJ1-1; possible D gene TRBD1, 6 bases. Germline-derived CDR1 and CDR2 are ENHRY and SYGVKD. Trimming left V 0 bases short and J 6 bases short, with 11 bases between. The CDR3 runs to 14 residues. This CDR3 reads CAISESGAFAEAFF. CDR3 DNA: TGTGCCATCAGTGAGTCGGGGGCGTTCGCTGAAGCTTTCTTT.

The V and J genes are TRBV6-1 and TRBJ1-5; D may be TRBD1 (5 bases). The CDR3 is 15 amino acids. Trimming removed 1 base at V and 1 base at J, with 8 bases between. CDR1 and CDR2 from the germline V gene are MNHNS and SASEGT. The CDR3 sequence: CASSEVGVSNQPQHF. CDR3 DNA: TGTGCCAGCAGTGAAGTGGGGGTCAGCAATCAGCCCCAGCATTTT.

This rearrangement joins TRBV29-1 to TRBJ1-1; D might be TRBD1 (6 bases). Germline-derived CDR1 and CDR2 are SQVTM and ANQGSEA. Trimming took off 5 bases at V and 8 bases at J, with 9 bases between the two ends. The CDR3 length is 10 residues. DNA of the CDR3: TGCAGCGTTCAGGGGATAGAAGCTTTCTTT. Translated, it gives CSVQGIEAFF.

CDR3 DNA: TGTGCCAGCAGTTATACTAGCGGGCAGTATTTT. This codes for CASSYTSGQYF. The chain joins TRBV7-2 to TRBJ2-3; the match to TRBD2 covers 8 bases. J lost 11 bases, V lost 6 bases, and 4 bases had no gene match. Germline CDR1 reads SGHTA; CDR2 reads FQGNSA. This CDR3 has 11 residues.

This clone was recorded once. This sample also contains other DNA sequences that code for the same CDR3. CDR3 DNA sequence: TGCGCCAGCAGACTCTCTGGCGGCACCGGGGAGCTGTTTTTT. It codes for CASRLSGGTGELFF. The chain employs TRBV5-1 and TRBJ2-2; unclear D gene. The CDR3 has 14 residues. Germline V CDR1 and CDR2: SGHRS, YFSETQ. Trimming removed 5 bases at V and 4 bases at J, with 12 bases between.

The CDR3 DNA is TGCGCCAGCAGCTTGTTAGCGCAGAGCTCCTACAATGAGCAGTTCTTC. Its translation is CASSLLAQSSYNEQFF. This chain connects TRBV5-1 to TRBJ2-1; perhaps TRBD2 as D (5 bases). The germline CDR1 and CDR2 sequences are SGHRS and YFSETQ. Trimming pared 1 base from V and 0 bases from J, leaving 11 bases between. The CDR3 totals 16 residues.

Remarks on this clone: The sample has other DNA sequences that encode this CDR3 too. The chain couples TRBV18 to TRBJ2-1; D unresolved. CDR1 is KGHSH, CDR2 LQKENI, per germline. The CDR3 consists of 12 residues. V lost 2 bases and J 7 bases, leaving 6 bases between the germline ends. CDR3: CASSPGPNEQFF. CDR3 DNA sequence: TGTGCCAGCTCACCAGGTCCAAATGAGCAGTTCTTC.

V and J are TRBV6-1 and TRBJ2-2, with D possibly matching TRBD2 (6 bases). Germline V lookup: CDR1 MNHNS, CDR2 SASEGT. V lost 4 bases, J lost 3 bases, and 9 bases lay in between. The CDR3 spans 14 residues. The CDR3 DNA is TGTGCCAGCAGTGCACTAGCAGACACCGGGGAGCTGTTTTTT. It specifies CASSALADTGELFF.

The rearrangement links TRBV2 to TRBJ2-1; the D gene is possibly TRBD2 (5 bases). Trimming left V 4 bases short and J 6 bases short, with 16 bases between. CDR1 is SNHLY and CDR2 is FYNNEI in the germline V gene. CDR3 length equals 15 residues. In DNA, the CDR3 is TGTGCCAGCAGTGGGGAACTAGTGATCAGCAATGAGCAGTTCTTC. Translated, it gives CASSGELVISNEQFF.

This clone is a singleton in its sample. This sequence joins TRBV6-5 and TRBJ1-1; D remains unclear. CDR3 length: 15 residues. V lost 0 bases, J lost 1 base, and 9 bases lay in between. Germline V gene sequence: CDR1 MNHEY, CDR2 SVGAGI. The CDR3 region is CASSYSGPANTEAFF. The CDR3 DNA follows: TGTGCCAGCAGTTACTCGGGTCCGGCGAACACTGAAGCTTTCTTT.